Included here is one TCR beta chain sequence, with context. This clone showed up just a few times. Its antigen has not been determined. Nothing much larger sits one base from this clone, and base qualities are not available. The sample originates from a study of beta chain features in type 1 diabetes listed by TCRdb under 2018. Regarding the study in general: Patients and healthy donors did not differ in mean age, gender distribution, total cell number or subset yield. Across all samples, about 110 million sorted cells were examined, and cell number per subset correlated strongly with RNA yield. The study compared the TCRB repertoires of sorted circulating CD4+ T cell subsets in recently diagnosed type 1 diabetes patients with those in matched healthy donors. Regulatory and stem cell-like memory subsets were isolated from only 8 patients and roughly 8 healthy donors, whereas naive and central memory subsets came from all 28 donors.

A single peripheral blood draw of 90 to 150 mL on average was collected from each donor into heparinised tubes. Naive, central memory, regulatory and stem cell-like memory CD4+ T cells were sorted on a BD FACSAria II using a panel including CD45RO, CCR7, CD25, CD127, CD95 and CD27. A purity above 95% was achieved for all sorted populations. PBMCs were isolated immediately by Lymphoprep density gradient centrifugation and stained directly without culture. So that batch effects would be minimized, each experiment stained and sorted samples in pairs, pairing one healthy donor with one patient. The High Capacity cDNA Reverse Transcription Kit was used to reverse transcribe all of the isolated RNA, meaning that expressed TCRB transcripts were what got sequenced. Naive, central memory and regulatory T cell samples underwent deep immunoSEQ sequencing, averaging roughly 3.5 million total reads per sample. Sorted cells were lysed in RLT buffer and RNA was extracted with DNase-treated RNeasy Micro or Mini kits, depending on cell number. Each cell subset was processed separately to prevent cross-contamination, with patient and healthy donor samples processed together. TCRB sequences were amplified from cDNA with the immunoSEQ multiplex PCR, producing 87-bp fragments spanning the CDR3 region. Sequencing of the amplicons was performed on the Illumina HiSeq platform. As for how the authors treated the data: Synthetic template baselines were used to correct PCR bias computationally, reads within Hamming distance 2 were collapsed, and singletons that could not be merged were discarded. By aligning reads against IMGT, V, D and J genes, CDR3 length, and insertions or deletions at six rearrangement sites were assigned. Within each subset, clonotype counts were normalized to sorted cell number, and only after that were true diversity and Gini coefficients computed with the tcR R package. Repertoire sharing was quantified using the overlap coefficient calculated on TCRB nucleotide sequences. TCRdb carries this immuneACCESS record with in-frame sequences only. Its versions omit some clonotypes, under half of them owing to an unresolved V gene in the studies checked, with the rest unexplained. V and J calls plus clone size are reproduced from that table; the DNA served to infer D and trimming. Within this sample are 100,000 to 150,000 clones, with 17% of them counted one time only. About 2.4% of the sample goes to the ten largest clones.

The paper as a whole reports these results and caveats: HLA sub-analyses involved small numbers of individuals, so any influence of HLA type on TCRB rearrangement remained unresolved. Type 1 diabetes patients showed a moderate but significant shortening of TCRB CDR3 length in all four CD4+ subsets. Naive, central memory and regulatory TCRB repertoires appeared to be more alike among patients than among healthy donors. Because cDNA was sequenced instead of genomic DNA, activated cells with high expression could be over-represented, although the groups did not differ in activation or CD3 levels. At VDJ recombination sites, type 1 diabetes patients had fewer insertions and more deleted nucleotides, which implies abnormalities in thymic rearrangement. Shorter templates might have been favored by PCR, but patient and control samples were amplified and corrected together, so both groups would have been affected equally by any skew.

V is shortened by 2 bases, J by 4 bases, and the region joining them spans 11 bases. Taken from the germline V gene, the CDR1 and CDR2 loops are MNHEY and SVGAGI. The CDR3 goes from the cysteine to the phenylalanine over 14 residues. The only DNA kept is the CDR3, 42 bases in frame from the first base. The V and J genes are TRBV6-5 and TRBJ1-2; no D gene can be assigned with confidence. The clonotype comes from a man younger than 35 with type 1 diabetes. Source material: central memory CD4+ T cells from blood. In nucleotide form, the sequence is TGTGCCAGCAGTTACCGACTAGGGTTCTATGGCTACACCTTC. Its translation reads: CASSYRLGFYGYTF.